These 15 T cell receptor beta chains came from one sample sequenced in a study of cytomegalovirus exposure and HLA in healthy donors. The PCR ran on 60 Vbeta and 13 Jbeta primers. Using immunoSEQ multiplex PCR, the repertoire was profiled, and TCRdb retains in-frame clones only, with some absent. The sample lists 100,000 or so clones; approximately 80% were seen once. What was sequenced was PBMCs. The receptors were gathered from a man under 40 in good health and CMV-seronegative.

The J gene is TRBJ1-2, the V gene TRBV29-1, with a tentative D call TRBD1 (5 bases). The CDR3 extends over 13 amino acids. Germline loops: CDR1 SQVTM, CDR2 ANQGSEA. V dropped 2 bases and J dropped 3 bases, with 10 bases sitting between them. The CDR3 is CSVELAGHYGYTF. DNA of the CDR3: TGCAGCGTTGAATTGGCGGGACACTATGGCTACACCTTC.

J is TRBJ2-3 and V is TRBV5-8; 13 positions match TRBD2. Losses at the gene ends were 1 base for V and 3 bases for J; bases not matched to a gene: 5. Germline CDR1 reads SGHTS; CDR2 reads YDEGEE. This CDR3 has 17 amino acids. CDR3 in amino acids: CASSLPLTSGRTDTQYF. The CDR3 bases are TGTGCCAGCAGCTTGCCGTTGACTAGCGGGAGGACAGATACGCAGTATTTT.

This clone showed up just a few times. The chain carries TRBV7-2 and TRBJ1-2; maybe TRBD1 (6 bases). Germline assignment: CDR1 SGHTA and CDR2 FQGNSA. The CDR3 runs 16 residues. V was clipped by 5 bases and J by 1 base, with 17 bases between them. CDR3 residues: CASSLGEGVRNYGYTF. CDR3 bases: TGTGCCAGCAGCCTAGGCGAGGGGGTCCGTAACTATGGCTACACCTTC.

The chain couples TRBV7-2 to TRBJ2-1; 9 bases agree with TRBD1. Germline lookup yields CDR1 SGHTA and CDR2 FQGNSA. V shed 6 bases, J shed 11 bases, and the junction held 11 bases outside the gene matches. CDR3 length equals 14 residues. The CDR3 loop is CASSAGQGGSQQFF. CDR3 bases: TGTGCCAGCAGTGCGGGACAGGGTGGGTCCCAGCAGTTCTTC. Complete variable domain (other parts from reference TRBV7-2 and TRBJ2-1): GAGVSQSPSNKVTEKGKDVELRCDPISGHTALYWYRQSLGQGLEFLIYFQGNSAPDKSGLPSDRFSAERTGGSVSTLTIQRTQQEDSAVYLCASSAGQGGSQQFFGPGTRLTVL.

The rearrangement links TRBV20-1 to TRBJ1-3; D is uncertain. The CDR3 contains 11 residues. V was cut by 6 bases and J by 0 bases, with 3 bases left in between. From germline, CDR1 is DFQATT and CDR2 SNEGSKA (reference sequence). The CDR3 bases are TGCAGTGCCAGCTCTGGAAACACCATATATTTT. Protein sequence: CSASSGNTIYF.

The V gene is TRBV4-3, the J gene TRBJ2-1; TRBD2 matches 10 bases. The CDR3 loop spans 19 amino acids. From germline, CDR1 is LGHNA and CDR2 YSLEER. Trimming took 0 bases from V and 5 from J; bases not matched to a gene: 13. The CDR3 DNA sequence: TGCGCCAGCAGCCAAGAGCTAGCGGGGGCCCCCTGGTTGGACAATGAGCAGTTCTTC. Amino acid sequence: CASSQELAGAPWLDNEQFF.

The chain links TRBV29-1 to TRBJ1-1; 7 bases are a match to TRBD1. The CDR3 loop spans 14 amino acids. Per the germline V gene, CDR1 is SQVTM and CDR2 is ANQGSEA. Germline trimming cut 7 bases from V and 1 base from J; bases unmatched to any gene: 9. This chain's CDR3 is CSAILGTANTEAFF. DNA for the CDR3: TGCAGCGCGATTCTGGGGACAGCGAACACTGAAGCTTTCTTT.

The V and J genes are TRBV9 and TRBJ1-1; 7 bases map to TRBD1. CDR1 and CDR2 from the germline V gene are SGDLS and YYNGEE. After removal of 3 bases from V and 1 base from J, the junction contained 6 bases not matched to a gene. CDR3 length: 15 residues. Here the CDR3 DNA reads TGTGCCAGCAGCGCATCACAGGGGACGAACACTGAAGCTTTCTTT. This sequence encodes CASSASQGTNTEAFF.

Here the CDR3 reads CASSPNRDTGELFF. The CDR3 DNA sequence: TGTGCCAGCTCACCAAACAGGGACACCGGGGAGCTGTTTTTT. The chain uses TRBV18 and TRBJ2-2; perhaps TRBD1 as D (6 bases). The CDR3 length is 14 residues. V was pared by 2 bases and J by 3 bases, with 7 bases between. CDR1 KGHSH and CDR2 LQKENI come from the germline V gene.

This clone was detected only a few times. The chain recombines TRBV18 with TRBJ2-5; TRBD2 might be the D (5 bases). Between the trimmed V and J ends, which lost 1 base and 2 bases, there was a span of 14 bases. CDR1 and CDR2 from the germline V gene are KGHSH and LQKENI. The CDR3 has 16 amino acids. CDR3 coding DNA: TGTGCCAGCTCACCACTACGGAGTAGCGAACAAGAGACCCAGTACTTC. This sequence encodes CASSPLRSSEQETQYF.

This chain uses TRBV4-1 with TRBJ2-5; 9 bases map to TRBD1. The J call may be wrong; the DNA end is better matched by TRBJ2-7. The germline CDR1 and CDR2 sequences are MGHRA and YSYEKL. The CDR3 runs to 14 residues. CDR3 nucleotides: TGCGCCAGCAGCCAAGGGGACAGGGACCTCGAGCAGTACTTC. The encoded protein is CASSQGDRDLEQYF.

The V gene is TRBV6-5, the J gene TRBJ2-3; weak D call: TRBD2 (5 bases). With 6 bases removed from V and 6 bases from J, the gap between germline ends came to 13 bases. Germline V gene lookup returns CDR1 MNHEY and CDR2 SVGAGI. CDR3 size: 13 residues. In DNA form, the CDR3 reads TGTGCCAGCAGGGCAACTAGTACCGATACGCAGTATTTT. As protein: CASRATSTDTQYF.

For this clone: A junction boundary mismatches the germline segment, possibly from a read error. V and J are TRBV7-7 and TRBJ2-5, with 7 bases aligning to TRBD2. Per germline, CDR1 SSHAT and CDR2 FNYEAQ (reference sequence). The CDR3 length is 16 residues. The CDR3 protein is CASSLGGGGYQETQYF. The CDR3 DNA reads TGTGCTAGCAGCTTAGGCGGGGGAGGATATCAAGAGACCCAGTACTTC.

V usage is TRBV6-5 and J usage is TRBJ2-1; D is ambiguous. CDR1 is MNHEY, CDR2 SVGAGI, per germline. The V gene lost 4 bases and the J gene lost 4 bases, with 17 bases spanning the gap. The CDR3 has 16 amino acids. The CDR3 nucleotides are TGTGCCAGCAGTTTAAGTAACACCCCCAGGTACAATGAGCAGTTCTTC. This encodes CASSLSNTPRYNEQFF.

This clone was seen just once. The gene calls are TRBV30 and TRBJ1-5; TRBD1 is a possible D gene (6 bases). The CDR3 has 13 residues. Germline V lookup: CDR1 GTSNPN, CDR2 SVGIG (reference sequence). Deletions cut 3 bases from V and 10 bases from J, with 16 bases between. CDR3 nucleotide sequence: TGTGCCTGGAGGGACCCGGGACAAAGCCCCCAGCATTTT. Translation: CAWRDPGQSPQHF.